This TCR beta chain is drawn from a study of blood T cell repertoires in COVID-19. Background on the study: COVID-19 samples collected from the United States, Italy and Spain covered acute and convalescent phases. In each case, the material was cDNA or gDNA derived from T cells, B-cell-depleted T cells, or PBMCs.

Source study methods: How many nucleated cells were present was estimated from reference gene primer amplification. Method: immunoSEQ multiplex PCR; TCRdb's copy keeps in-frame clones and lacks some. For V, J and clone size, that table is used; D and trimming come from the DNA. This sample has 150,000 to 200,000 clones, with approximately 85% found just once. V gave up 4 bases and J gave up 1 base; unmatched junction bases: 7. From germline, CDR1 is SGHRS and CDR2 YFSETQ. This CDR3 is built from 16 residues. Material: peripheral blood. The rearrangement uses TRBV5-1 and TRBJ2-7, with TRBD2 matching 11 bases. The sequence came from a man in his 60s with active or convalescent COVID-19. The CDR3 here is CASSPQIAGGSYEQYF. DNA of the CDR3: TGCGCCAGCAGCCCACAGATAGCGGGAGGGTCCTACGAGCAGTACTTC.